These 19 T cell receptor beta chains came from one sample sequenced in a study of T cells in Graves' hyperthyroidism and ophthalmopathy. Amplification yielded TCR beta CDR3 regions, with RNA transcripts as the source. With the HTBI primer set, the TCR CDR3 went through a first round of RT-PCR. TCRdb redid the calling of the multiplex PCR reads with MiXCR, one entry per CDR3 protein. The repertoire holds 470,000 or so distinct CDR3 sequences, with around 20% as singletons. The sequenced material came from blood. The origin of the receptors is a man in his late teens or twenties with Graves' hyperthyroidism.

This clonotype was picked up a small number of times. The V gene is TRBV28, the J gene TRBJ2-7; 9 nucleotides align to TRBD1. The CDR3 contains 16 residues. From germline, CDR1 is MDHEN and CDR2 SYDVKM. The trim removed 4 bases at V and 2 bases at J, leaving 9 bases unmatched. The CDR3 DNA sequence: TGTGCCAGCAGTTCCTCTGGGACAGGGTGGACCTACGAGCAGTACTTC. It encodes CASSSSGTGWTYEQYF.

This clonotype showed up many times. The chain recombines TRBV5-1 with TRBJ2-5, with 8 bases matching TRBD1. This CDR3 comprises 15 residues. V trimming: 4 bases; J trimming: 5 bases; junction bases outside the gene matches: 10. Looked up from germline, CDR1 is SGHRS and CDR2 is YFSETQ. CDR3 sequence: CASSKAGTGEETQYF. CDR3 bases: TGCGCCAGCAGCAAAGCCGGGACAGGAGAGGAGACCCAGTACTTC.

This clonotype was detected many times. The rearrangement links TRBV12-3 or TRBV12-4 to TRBJ1-3; perhaps TRBD1 as D (6 bases). This CDR3 contains 17 residues. V was cut by 6 bases and J by 0 bases, with 18 bases left in between. Written as DNA, the CDR3 is TGTGCCAGCAGCCTTAGCGGGACACCTTCCTCTGGAAACACCATATATTTT. It codes for CASSLSGTPSSGNTIYF.

The rearrangement links TRBV10-3 to TRBJ1-1, with a possible D match to TRBD1 (5 bases). The CDR3 runs to 13 residues. Germline CDR1 and CDR2: ENHRY and SYGVKD. V lost 5 bases to trimming and J lost 7 bases, with 14 bases between them. CDR3 coding DNA: TGTGCCATCAGTCCAGGGTTTGAGGGTGAAGCTTTCTTT. Its translation: CAISPGFEGEAFF.

The table lists this clonotype with a few counts. The gene calls are TRBV3-1 and TRBJ1-2; maybe TRBD1 (5 bases). CDR3 length: 14 residues. CDR1 is LGHDT, CDR2 YNNKEL, per germline (reference sequence). Trimming pared 1 base from V and 8 bases from J, leaving 14 bases between. The CDR3 here is CASSQVGFPGGYTF. The CDR3 region has the DNA TGTGCCAGCAGCCAAGTGGGATTCCCAGGGGGCTACACCTTC.

The V gene is TRBV6-2 or TRBV6-3, the J gene TRBJ1-5; 9 nucleotides align to TRBD1. Germline trimming cut 4 bases from V and 4 bases from J; bases unmatched to any gene: 17. Per germline, CDR1 MNHEY and CDR2 SVGEGT. The CDR3 is made up of 19 amino acids. The CDR3 here is CASSSWDRVFGESNQPQHF. In DNA, the CDR3 is TGTGCCAGCAGTTCCTGGGACAGGGTCTTTGGTGAGTCAAATCAGCCCCAGCATTTT.

Many counts were recorded for this clonotype. This chain links TRBV12-3 or TRBV12-4 with TRBJ2-2; tentatively, D is TRBD2 (6 bases). The CDR3 totals 14 residues. The V end lost 3 bases, the J end lost 1 base, and 6 bases lay between the germline ends. CDR3 loop: CASSLGLNTGELFF. In DNA, the CDR3 is TGTGCCAGCAGTTTGGGACTGAACACCGGGGAGCTGTTTTTT.

V and J are TRBV19 and TRBJ1-5, with no clear D. Germline V gene sequence: CDR1 LNHDA, CDR2 SQIVND (reference sequence). The CDR3 spans 15 residues. The V and J ends lost 1 base and 5 bases respectively, with 12 bases between them. CDR3 residues: CASSIGRRQDQPQHF. CDR3 coding DNA: TGTGCCAGTAGTATAGGGAGACGGCAGGATCAGCCCCAGCATTTT.

This clonotype has at least ten counts. This sequence joins TRBV2 and TRBJ1-1; D is perhaps TRBD1 (6 bases). The CDR3 sequence is 13 residues long. V was trimmed by 8 bases and J by 6 bases, leaving 16 bases between them. Germline values: CDR1 SNHLY, CDR2 FYNNEI. The CDR3 bases are TGTGCCAGCCTACTCGAAACAGGGTCTGAAGCTTTCTTT. Its translation: CASLLETGSEAFF.

Comment on this clonotype: A much larger clonotype is one base distant, so this may be a read error. This chain links TRBV30 with TRBJ1-1, with D tentatively TRBD1 (5 bases). The V and J ends lost 5 bases and 1 base respectively, with 8 bases between them. The CDR3 has 12 amino acids. Germline V gene lookup returns CDR1 GTSNPN and CDR2 SVGIG (reference sequence). CDR3 residues: CAWGGGNTEAFF. The DNA for the CDR3 is TGTGCCTGGGGGGGAGGGAACACTGAAGCTTTCTTT. The full variable domain, its missing parts supplied by reference TRBV30 and TRBJ1-1, is SQTIHQWPATLVQPVGSPLSLECTVEGTSNPNLYWYRQAAGRGLQLLFYSVGIGQISSEVPQNLSASRPQDRQFILSSKKLLLSDSGFYLCAWGGGNTEAFFGQGTRLTVV.

The rearrangement uses TRBV11-1 and TRBJ2-7; TRBD2 agrees at 10 bases. Looked up from germline, CDR1 is SGHAT and CDR2 is FQDESV (reference sequence). The CDR3 sequence is 16 residues long. V lost 5 bases, J lost 5 bases, and 12 bases stayed unmatched. For the CDR3, the DNA is TGTGCCAGCAGCGCATCGACCGGGACTAGCGCCGACGAGCAGTACTTC. It translates to CASSASTGTSADEQYF.

This clonotype was seen many times. This chain links TRBV6-2 or TRBV6-3 with TRBJ1-6; the D gene is possibly TRBD1 (5 bases). V lost 6 bases and J 0 bases, leaving 18 bases between the germline ends. The CDR3 length is 18 residues. CDR1 and CDR2 (germline): MNHEY, SVGEGT. This CDR3 is CASRRGRRLSSYNSPLHF. The CDR3 DNA sequence: TGTGCCAGCAGGAGGGGACGTCGGCTTAGCTCCTATAATTCACCCCTCCACTTT.

This clonotype was observed many times. The rearrangement joins TRBV12-3 or TRBV12-4 to TRBJ1-1; tentative D call: TRBD1 (5 bases). Trimming stripped 7 bases from V and 1 base from J, with 10 bases between. The CDR3 has 13 amino acids. The CDR3 sequence is CASIRDGNTEAFF. In nucleotides, the CDR3 is TGTGCCAGCATCAGGGACGGGAACACTGAAGCTTTCTTT.

This clonotype was detected only a few times. For the CDR3, the DNA is TGTGCCAGCAGACCTACGTCGACCAGGGCAAGAGACATTCAGTACTTC. It codes for CASRPTSTRARDIQYF. This rearrangement joins TRBV2 to TRBJ2-4; tentative D call: TRBD1 (5 bases). The CDR3 is 16 residues long. Trimming took 6 bases from V and 8 from J, leaving 23 bases between them. Looked up from germline, CDR1 is SNHLY and CDR2 is FYNNEI.

This clonotype was picked up many times. The genes are TRBV3-1 and TRBJ2-5, with 7 nucleotides matching TRBD2. This CDR3 has 14 residues. Unmatched junction bases numbered 5, after V lost 4 bases and J lost 3 bases. From germline, CDR1 is LGHDT and CDR2 YNNKEL (reference sequence). Here the CDR3 DNA reads TGTGCCAGCAGCCCACGGACTAGAGAAGAGACCCAGTACTTC. It encodes CASSPRTREETQYF.

This clonotype was observed a handful of times. The J gene is TRBJ2-2, the V gene TRBV29-1; D not resolved. The ends were cut back, 4 bases at V and 2 bases at J, with 5 bases in the middle. Germline values: CDR1 SQVTM, CDR2 ANQGSEA. This CDR3 has 12 residues. The CDR3 protein is CSVVTNTGELFF. CDR3 coding DNA: TGCAGCGTTGTTACTAACACCGGGGAGCTGTTTTTT.

This clonotype was observed at least ten times. The chain couples TRBV4-1 to TRBJ1-3; D is unclear. The CDR3 is 15 amino acids. The germline CDR1 and CDR2 sequences are MGHRA and YSYEKL. Trimming removed 0 bases from V and 0 bases from J, with 6 bases in between. The CDR3, as DNA: TGCGCCAGCAGCCAAGATGAGGGCTCTGGAAACACCATATATTTT. Its protein product is CASSQDEGSGNTIYF.

The sample holds many counts of this clonotype. The chain is built from TRBV27 and TRBJ2-6; D gene ambiguous. Looked up from germline, CDR1 is MNHEY and CDR2 is SMNVEV (reference sequence). Trimming took off 8 bases at V and 0 bases at J, with 11 bases between the two ends. The CDR3 sequence is 15 residues long. The DNA of the CDR3 is TGTGCCAGCTCTCCGTCGAGCTCTGGGGCCAACGTCCTGACTTTC. It codes for CASSPSSSGANVLTF.

A note on this clonotype: The junction and the germline gene differ at one end; a read error may be behind it. This chain uses TRBV3-1 with TRBJ1-2; D is possibly TRBD1 (6 bases). This CDR3 is built from 14 residues. Germline V gene lookup returns CDR1 LGHDT and CDR2 YNNKEL (reference sequence). The CDR3 sequence: CASSQAQGADGYTF. The CDR3 coding sequence is TGTGCCAGCAGCCAAGCACAGGGTGCGGATGGTTACACCTTC.